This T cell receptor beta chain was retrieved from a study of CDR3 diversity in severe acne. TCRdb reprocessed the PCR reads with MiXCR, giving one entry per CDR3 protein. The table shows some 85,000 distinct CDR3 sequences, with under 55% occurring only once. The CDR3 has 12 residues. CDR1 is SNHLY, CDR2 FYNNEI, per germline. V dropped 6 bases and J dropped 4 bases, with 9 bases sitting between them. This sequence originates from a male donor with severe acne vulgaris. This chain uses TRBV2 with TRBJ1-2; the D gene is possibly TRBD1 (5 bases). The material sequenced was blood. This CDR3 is CASSFGGYGYTF. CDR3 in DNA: TGTGCCAGCAGCTTCGGGGGCTATGGCTACACCTTC.